This entry describes one T cell receptor (beta chain). This sample stems from a study of blood T cell repertoires in COVID-19. The method was immunoSEQ multiplex PCR; TCRdb's version includes in-frame clones alone and lacks a portion of them. The sample shows a few hundred thousand clones, about 89% of them seen only once. CDR1 SGHVS and CDR2 FNYEAQ come from the germline V gene. The V end was cut by 2 bases, the J end by 0 bases, with 8 bases between. The CDR3 is 14 residues long. The sequence was collected from a man younger than 30 who had recovered from COVID-19. The chain is built from TRBV7-6 and TRBJ2-7; the D is unclear. The sample comprised peripheral blood. The CDR3 DNA is TGTGCCAGCAGCTTAACCCCGAGCTCCTACGAGCAGTACTTC. Translated, it gives CASSLTPSSYEQYF.